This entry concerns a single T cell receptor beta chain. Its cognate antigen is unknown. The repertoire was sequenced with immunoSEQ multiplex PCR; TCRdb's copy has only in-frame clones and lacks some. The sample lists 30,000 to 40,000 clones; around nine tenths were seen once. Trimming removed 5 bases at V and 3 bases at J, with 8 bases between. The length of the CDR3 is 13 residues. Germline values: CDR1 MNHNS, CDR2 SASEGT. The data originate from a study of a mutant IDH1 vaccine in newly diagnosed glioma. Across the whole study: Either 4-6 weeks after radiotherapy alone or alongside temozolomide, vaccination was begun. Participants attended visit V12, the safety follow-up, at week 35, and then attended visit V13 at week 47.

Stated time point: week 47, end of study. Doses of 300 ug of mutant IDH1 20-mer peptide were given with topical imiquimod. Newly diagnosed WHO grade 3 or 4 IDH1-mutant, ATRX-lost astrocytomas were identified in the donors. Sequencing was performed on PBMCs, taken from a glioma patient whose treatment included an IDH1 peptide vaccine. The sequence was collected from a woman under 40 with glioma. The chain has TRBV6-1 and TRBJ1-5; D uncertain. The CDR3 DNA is TGTGCCAGCAGTCGGGGTCTCAATCAGCCCCAGCATTTT. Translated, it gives CASSRGLNQPQHF.